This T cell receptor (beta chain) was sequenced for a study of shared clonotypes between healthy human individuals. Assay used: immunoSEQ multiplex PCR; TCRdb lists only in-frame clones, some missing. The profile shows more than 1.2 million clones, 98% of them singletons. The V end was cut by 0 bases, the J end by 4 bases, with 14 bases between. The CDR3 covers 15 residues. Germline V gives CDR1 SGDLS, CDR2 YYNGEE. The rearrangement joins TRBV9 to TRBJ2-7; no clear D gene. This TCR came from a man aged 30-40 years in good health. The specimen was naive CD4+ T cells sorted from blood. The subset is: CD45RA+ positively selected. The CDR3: CASSVASDLLYEQYF. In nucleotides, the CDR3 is TGTGCCAGCAGCGTAGCGTCCGACCTACTATACGAGCAGTACTTC.